This T cell receptor beta chain came from a study of cytomegalovirus exposure and HLA in healthy donors. As for this clone: The antigen remains unidentified.

Both 60 Vbeta primers and 13 Jbeta primers went into the PCR. As handled by the study authors: The count from a later analysis was tens of millions of unique TCR beta chains, around 10 million of them shared. Sequencing used immunoSEQ multiplex PCR; TCRdb keeps in-frame clones, though not all of them. The V and J calls and clone size are taken from that table; D and trimming were inferred from the DNA. The repertoire holds approximately 160,000 clones, with over 80% as singletons. Looked up from germline, CDR1 is MDHEN and CDR2 is SYDVKM. Trimming took off 2 bases at V and 5 bases at J, with 10 bases between the two ends. The length of the CDR3 is 13 residues. Findings and caveats of the study: Earlier results showed most TCR beta V segments being productive about 90% or about 30% of the time. An assumption of roughly uniform sequencing depth across donors underlay the presence/absence analyses.

Source material: PBMCs. V usage is TRBV28 and J usage is TRBJ2-7; D might be TRBD1 (6 bases). This receptor was obtained from a man aged 45-65 years in good health and CMV-seropositive. The DNA for the CDR3 is TGTGCCAGCAGTTTAGAAAACAGGGACGAGCAGTACTTC. It translates to CASSLENRDEQYF.